This T cell receptor (beta chain) was obtained from a study of OX40 agonist ivuxolimab in advanced cancers. With regard to this clone: The same CDR3 is also encoded by other DNA sequences in this sample.

CDR3 size: 14 residues. Germline V gene sequence: CDR1 MDHEN, CDR2 SYDVKM. The V end was cut by 0 bases, the J end by 0 bases, with 6 bases between. Measured with immunoSEQ multiplex PCR; TCRdb has only the in-frame clones, and not every one. The table includes about 64,000 clones, about 89% detected once. The origin of this receptor is an adult with an advanced solid tumor such as melanoma, head and neck, liver or kidney cancer. Sequences were derived from CD4+ or CD8+ T cells sorted from blood, sampled in a trial of the OX40 agonist ivuxolimab. The chain links TRBV28 to TRBJ2-7; tentative D call: TRBD2 (6 bases). The CDR3 here is CASSLWRGSYEQYF. The CDR3 DNA follows: TGTGCCAGCAGTTTATGGCGGGGCTCCTACGAGCAGTACTTC. The full variable domain, completed using reference TRBV28 and TRBJ2-7, is DVKVTQSSRYLVKRTGEKVFLECVQDMDHENMFWYRQDPGLGLRLIYFSYDVKMKEKGDIPEGYSVSREKKERFSLILESASTNQTSMYLCASSLWRGSYEQYFGPGTRLTVT.